These 20 T cell receptor beta chains were sequenced from one sample in a study of metastatic and nonmetastatic thyroid tumors. TCRdb reassembled clones from the PCR reads with MiXCR. The sample lists about 7,700 clones; 25% to 35% were seen once. Patients underwent thyroid surgery, and none had received any treatment before it. The sequencing input was tumor tissue. All receptors come from a female donor with papillary thyroid cancer or a benign thyroid nodule (not recorded which). Some clones in this sample may be carry-over from other donors' samples.

This clone was observed a handful of times. This chain links TRBV5-1 with TRBJ2-5; 12 bases map to TRBD2. In germline, CDR1 is SGHRS, CDR2 YFSETQ. The V segment lost 3 bases and the J segment 2 bases; nucleotides outside the gene matches: 11. CDR3 length: 18 residues. The CDR3 DNA sequence: TGCGCCAGCAGCTGGGGACTAGCGGGCTACGGGGGGCAAGAGACCCAGTACTTC. Encoded protein: CASSWGLAGYGGQETQYF.

Ten or more counts support this clone. Other DNA sequences in this specimen translate into the identical CDR3. The chain recombines TRBV3-1 with TRBJ1-1, with 12 bases matching TRBD1. Unmatched junction bases numbered 3, after V lost 1 base and J lost 6 bases. Germline CDR1 LGHDT, CDR2 YNNKEL (reference sequence). The CDR3 has 15 amino acids. The CDR3 DNA is TGTGCCAGCAGCCAAGTGGGACAGGGGGCCTCTGAAGCTTTCTTT. Translation gives CASSQVGQGASEAFF.

Relative to its sample, this clone is large. V is TRBV25-1 and J is TRBJ2-3; D might be TRBD1 (6 bases). This CDR3 has 13 residues. V shed 5 bases and J shed 3 bases, with 9 bases lying between them. The germline V gene encodes CDR1 MGHDK and CDR2 SYGVNS. This CDR3 is CASSYRVTDTQYF. In DNA, the CDR3 is TGTGCCAGCAGTTACAGGGTAACAGATACGCAGTATTTT.

CDR3 nucleotide sequence: TGTGCCAGCAGTTTCGCGTGGGGCTACGAGCAGTACTTC. Translation gives CASSFAWGYEQYF. The chain links TRBV9 to TRBJ2-7; D is ambiguous. The CDR3 spans 13 residues. Looked up from germline, CDR1 is SGDLS and CDR2 is YYNGEE. Trimming left V 5 bases short and J 3 bases short, with 12 bases between.

This clone was recorded at least ten times. The gene calls are TRBV5-8 and TRBJ1-5; tentatively, D is TRBD1 (5 bases). Germline-derived CDR1 and CDR2 are SGHTS and YDEGEE. The CDR3 sequence is 15 residues long. Trimming cost V 2 bases and J 0 bases, with 9 bases left between them. CDR3 DNA sequence: TGTGCCAGCAGCTTCTCGGGGGGTAGCAATCAGCCCCAGCATTTT. Its protein is CASSFSGGSNQPQHF.

This clone was observed a few times. J is TRBJ2-7 and V is TRBV6-4, with TRBD2 identical over 14 bases. Germline V gene data show CDR1 as MRHNA and CDR2 as SNTAGT. J lost 2 bases, V lost 2 bases, and 5 bases had no gene match. This CDR3 spans 17 amino acids. CDR3 region: CASSDGGLAGGPYEQYF. The CDR3 DNA reads as TGTGCCAGCAGTGACGGTGGACTAGCGGGAGGTCCCTACGAGCAGTACTTC.

Concerning this clone itself: Compared with germline, one end of the junction differs, possibly owing to a read error. CDR3 sequence: CASSPTHGGLTVF. CDR3 DNA sequence: TGTGCCAGCAGCCCCACACATGGGGGACTAACGGTCTTC. The J gene is TRBJ2-5, the V gene TRBV7-8, with 7 bases that match TRBD2. The CDR3 runs to 13 residues. The germline V gene has CDR1 SGHVS and CDR2 FQNEAQ.

This chain links TRBV19 with TRBJ2-1, with TRBD2 as a possible D gene (6 bases). Germline-derived CDR1 and CDR2 are LNHDA and SQIVND (reference sequence). The CDR3 runs to 15 residues. Trimming removed 9 bases at V and 2 bases at J, with 17 bases between. CDR3 residues: CARGSVTRPYNEQFF. The CDR3 nucleotides read TGTGCCAGAGGATCTGTGACTAGGCCCTACAATGAGCAGTTCTTC.

This clone was picked up a small number of times. The chain couples TRBV12-3 or TRBV12-4 to TRBJ1-2; maybe TRBD1 (5 bases). Deletions cut 5 bases from V and 1 base from J, with 8 bases between. The length of the CDR3 is 13 residues. In nucleotides, the CDR3 is TGTGCCAGCAGTGAGACAGATAACTATGGCTACACCTTC. It codes for CASSETDNYGYTF.

This chain connects TRBV2 to TRBJ2-3; a possible D gene is TRBD2 (5 bases). CDR1 is SNHLY, CDR2 FYNNEI, per germline. The CDR3 is 14 residues long. Trimming took off 7 bases at V and 2 bases at J, with 13 bases between the two ends. This CDR3 reads CASIRLQNTDTQYF. Written as DNA, the CDR3 is TGTGCCAGCATCCGACTACAAAACACAGATACGCAGTATTTT.

V and J are TRBV9 and TRBJ2-7; D is unclear. In germline, CDR1 is SGDLS, CDR2 YYNGEE. The CDR3 is made up of 17 amino acids. V was pared by 3 bases and J by 2 bases, with 21 bases between. CDR3 amino acids: CASSDRQIGPDTYEQYF. In DNA, the CDR3 is TGTGCCAGCAGCGACCGACAAATCGGACCGGATACCTACGAGCAGTACTTC.

This clone was seen many times. The chain has TRBV11-1 and TRBJ2-3, with 8 bases that match TRBD2. The CDR3 has 15 amino acids. Germline trimming cut 3 bases from V and 2 bases from J; bases unmatched to any gene: 4. CDR1 and CDR2 (germline): SGHAT, FQDESV (reference sequence). The CDR3 is CASSLSGRDTDTQYF. CDR3 bases: TGTGCCAGCAGCTTGAGCGGGAGAGACACAGATACGCAGTATTTT.

About this clone itself: The conserved phenylalanine or tryptophan is not found at the CDR3 terminus, so this likely reflects a read error. The rearrangement links TRBV6-2 or TRBV6-3 to TRBJ1-1; a possible D gene is TRBD1 (5 bases). Looked up from germline, CDR1 is MNHEY and CDR2 is SVGEGT. This CDR3 comprises 14 residues. This CDR3 is CARFSGGERTDAFC. CDR3 DNA: TGTGCCAGATTCAGTGGGGGAGAGAGGACTGACGCTTTCTGT.

This chain joins TRBV20-1 and TRBJ1-6, with D possibly being TRBD1 (6 bases). Germline loops: CDR1 DFQATT, CDR2 SNEGSKA (reference sequence). This CDR3 has 14 residues. CDR3 amino acids: CSWGAGAMNSPLHF. In DNA form, the CDR3 reads TGCAGCTGGGGGGCAGGGGCAATGAATTCACCCCTCCACTTT.

This clone has ten or more counts. The V call is TRBV20-1, the J call TRBJ2-7; 8 nucleotides match TRBD2. The CDR3 runs 13 residues. J lost 4 bases, V lost 4 bases, and 6 bases had no gene match. Germline V gene data show CDR1 as DFQATT and CDR2 as SNEGSKA (reference sequence). The CDR3 region is CSAMSGSSYEQYF. As DNA, the CDR3 is TGCAGTGCTATGAGCGGGAGTAGTTACGAGCAGTACTTC.

The chain is built from TRBV6-1 and TRBJ2-7; 11 bases map to TRBD2. The J segment lost 5 bases and the V segment lost 7 bases, leaving 7 bases of the junction unmatched. The CDR3 runs 14 residues. CDR1 is MNHNS and CDR2 is SASEGT in the germline V gene. CDR3 coding DNA: TGTGCCAGCAAGGCTAGCGGGAGGACCCACGAGCAGTACTTC. It specifies CASKASGRTHEQYF.

CDR3 sequence: CASSEAVGGTDTQYF. The CDR3 region has the DNA TGTGCCAGCAGTGAAGCCGTGGGGGGCACAGATACGCAGTATTTT. The V and J genes are TRBV2 and TRBJ2-3; either TRBD1 or TRBD2 may fit D (5 bases each). From germline, CDR1 is SNHLY and CDR2 FYNNEI. There are 15 residues in the CDR3. V lost 0 bases and J lost 1, with 8 bases in between. Based on the CDR3 plus reference TRBV2 and TRBJ2-3, the full variable domain is EPEVTQTPSHQVTQMGQEVILRCVPISNHLYFYWYRQILGQKVEFLVSFYNNEISEKSEIFDDQFSVERPDGSNFTLKIRSTKLEDSAMYFCASSEAVGGTDTQYFGPGTRLTVL.

In this sample, this clone turned up a few times. The chain uses TRBV2 and TRBJ2-5, with D tentatively TRBD2 (6 bases). CDR1 and CDR2 from the germline V gene are SNHLY and FYNNEI. The CDR3 runs to 15 residues. Trimming removed 4 bases from V and 4 bases from J, with 16 bases in between. The CDR3 here is CASSGGDTPGETQYF. The DNA for the CDR3 is TGTGCCAGCAGTGGGGGGGATACACCGGGAGAGACCCAGTACTTC.

The chain is built from TRBV7-2 and TRBJ2-3; D not certain. The CDR3 loop spans 14 amino acids. CDR1 SGHTA and CDR2 FQGNSA come from the germline V gene. V was pared by 4 bases and J by 4 bases, with 12 bases between. This chain's CDR3 is CASSYGPKSDTQYF. The CDR3 nucleotides are TGTGCCAGCAGCTATGGCCCTAAGTCAGATACGCAGTATTTT.

The chain has TRBV28 and TRBJ1-1, with D perhaps TRBD1 (5 bases). The CDR3 spans 13 residues. V was clipped by 4 bases and J by 11 bases, with 17 bases between them. Germline V lookup: CDR1 MDHEN, CDR2 SYDVKM. The CDR3, as DNA: TGTGCCAGCAGTTCCCCACAGGTCAATCACGCTTTCTTT. Protein sequence: CASSSPQVNHAFF.